This T cell receptor beta chain was found in a study of identical twins (TCRdb year 2016). Regarding the study in general: To test whether fetal clonotypes persist, the study used deep sequencing on TCR alpha and beta repertoires from monozygotic twins, unrelated adults of various ages, and cord blood. Replicate twin experiments were performed at different times using different library preparation protocols to rule out contamination. Study-level results and caveats: Compared with coincidental sharing between unrelated individuals, out-of-frame TCR alpha sequences shared between twins showed an excess of sequences with low generation probability. Abundant cord blood beta clonotypes carried fewer insertions; young adult naive repertoires showed a weaker similar trend, while memory repertoires showed none. Because the same donors could not be followed over many years, conclusions were based on cross-sectional statistical analysis. In beta out-of-frame sequences, excess twin sharing was weaker, because having fewer shared sequences lowered the signal-to-noise ratio. Zero-insertion analyses could be partly confounded by invariant T cells such as MAIT and iNKT, although diverse VJ usage argued against such confounding for most clonotypes. Recombination models systematically underestimated out-of-frame TCR alpha sharing in monozygotic twins but agreed with sharing between unrelated individuals.

Only healthy Caucasian donors were included. Three pairs of female monozygotic twins, all aged 18 to 29 years, made up the twin cohort. Peripheral blood mononuclear cells were the source from which RNA for the TCR libraries was isolated. This clonotype was seen a handful of times. Its binding antigen is unknown. No much larger clone exists at a distance of one base, and base qualities are not known. Libraries were constructed by 5' RACE. The run used an Illumina HiSeq 2000. A universal primer binding site was introduced by template switching, and a unique molecular identifier was present in the final cDNA, enabling accurate counting of TCR cDNA molecules. First-strand cDNA for TCR alpha and beta chains was synthesized from specific primers in the conserved constant-segment region. To control for contamination, each cDNA library was double barcoded with a SMART-Mk sample barcode plus Illumina barcodes. TruSeq adapter sequences along with Illumina sample barcodes were introduced in two successive PCR steps. The TCR alpha and beta cDNA libraries were sequenced on the Illumina HiSeq platform using custom primers. As for how the authors treated the data: Unique molecular identifiers were extracted from raw reads with MiGEC, and CDR3 positions were determined with MiXCR. Recombination models were inferred per individual with the repgenHMM and IGoR tools using an EM algorithm. The analysis of shared clonotypes was done with the tcR package in R, with sharing normalized by the product of cloneset sizes. Out-of-frame nonproductive sequences were analyzed to study raw recombination free of thymic and clonal selection effects. Using fastp trimming at Q25 and MiXCR clonotype assembly, TCRdb reanalyzed the public sequencing data and kept in-frame beta chains. Identical CDR3 proteins give one entry, which carries the most common genes and DNA. It is TCRdb's table, rather than the study itself, that gives the V and J calls and clone size. The table for this sample lists about 660,000 distinct CDR3 sequences; around 8.3% of them were counted only once. Roughly 0.97% of the sample is in the top ten clones.

A further study also used this sample, focusing on yellow fever vaccine responses in identical twins. As that second study puts it: The T cell response to vaccination in identical twins was reported by the authors to appear partly convergent and partly personalized. In identical twins, the study followed T cell clones that responded to the vaccine with precision.

The sequencing input was PBMCs. This sequence originates from a young woman in good health.

In nucleotide form, the sequence is TGTGGGGGGCACCCGGGTCCCTACGAGCAGTACTTC. Translation gives CGGHPGPYEQYF. The chain is assembled from TRBV7-8 and TRBJ2-7; a weak D assignment points to TRBD1 (6 bases agree). Counted from cysteine to phenylalanine, this CDR3 has 12 amino acids. The read is trimmed to its CDR3 DNA, 36 bases read in frame from base 1. The germline V gene yields SGHVS for CDR1 and FQNEAQ for CDR2.